A selection of T cell receptor beta chains follows, all from one sample in a study of blood T cell repertoires in COVID-19. Clones were read by immunoSEQ multiplex PCR, and TCRdb kept only the in-frame ones, dropping some. The sample records more than 95,000 clones, 86% being singletons. Sequences were obtained from peripheral blood. Receptors were obtained from a woman aged 60-70 years in a cohort sampled during active or convalescent COVID-19. CDR3s include the opening cysteine and the closing phenylalanine or tryptophan. A D gene is named only where the DNA matches it firmly. Expanded clones are given a class, and other clones once, few, many or no size at all.

size | length | J | V | D | CDR3 | DNA
- | 13 | TRBJ1-5 | TRBV28 | TRBD1 | CASRQGVGQPQHF | TGTGCCAGCAGACAGGGGGTTGGTCAGCCCCAGCATTTT
- | 14 | TRBJ1-5 | TRBV2 | - | CASSEGRGDQPQHF | TGTGCCAGCAGTGAAGGGAGGGGAGATCAGCCCCAGCATTTT
few | 16 | TRBJ1-6 | TRBV27 | - | CASSPEVRSYNSPLHF | TGTGCCAGCAGCCCTGAGGTTAGATCCTATAATTCACCCCTCCACTTT
once | 17 | TRBJ2-6 | TRBV7-9 | - | CASSLDTGFRGANVLTF | TGTGCCAGCAGCTTGGACACGGGTTTTAGGGGGGCCAACGTCCTGACTTTC
few | 14 | TRBJ1-6 | TRBV28 | TRBD1 | CASSADRVVSPLHF | TGTGCCAGCAGCGCCGACAGGGTAGTTTCACCCCTCCACTTT
- | 14 | TRBJ1-1 | TRBV7-9 | TRBD1 | CASSWGQGNTEAFF | TGTGCCAGCAGCTGGGGACAGGGGAACACTGAAGCTTTCTTT
- | 16 | TRBJ1-6 | TRBV3-1/TRBV3-2 | TRBD1 | CASSPRDSYYNSPLHF | TGTGCCAGCAGCCCCCGGGACAGTTATTATAATTCACCCCTCCACTTT
- | 13 | TRBJ2-7 | TRBV3-1/TRBV3-2 | - | CASSQVTGNEQYF | TGTGCCAGCAGCCAAGTTACAGGTAACGAGCAGTACTTC
- | 17 | TRBJ2-1 | TRBV21-1 | - | CASSKWKREGLIDEQFF | TGTGCCAGCAGCAAATGGAAGCGGGAGGGCCTAATAGATGAGCAGTTCTTC
- | 15 | TRBJ1-4 | TRBV11-1 | TRBD1 | CASSTSRDRVAELFF | TGTGCCAGCAGCACCTCCCGGGACAGGGTAGCCGAACTGTTTTTT
- | 15 | TRBJ1-1 | TRBV9 | - | CASSGSGAMNTEAFF | TGTGCCAGCAGCGGTTCAGGGGCGATGAACACTGAAGCTTTCTTT
- | 15 | TRBJ1-1 | TRBV5-6 | - | CASSLVGFGNTEAFF | TGTGCCAGCAGCTTGGTTGGTTTCGGGAACACTGAAGCTTTCTTT
- | 15 | TRBJ1-4 | TRBV28 | TRBD1 | CASSLPGQAHEKLFF | TGTGCCAGCAGCTTACCGGGACAGGCGCATGAAAAACTGTTTTTT
few | 16 | TRBJ2-7 | TRBV6-6 | TRBD2 | CASTVPGLAGGPEQYF | TGTGCCAGCACCGTCCCGGGACTAGCGGGAGGGCCCGAGCAGTACTTC
- | 14 | TRBJ1-5 | TRBV2 | TRBD1 | CASSWTGIDQPQHF | TGTGCCAGCAGTTGGACAGGGATAGACCAGCCCCAGCATTTT
- | 13 | TRBJ2-5 | TRBV6-6 | TRBD1 | CASAPGGAETQYF | TGTGCCAGCGCGCCAGGGGGCGCAGAGACCCAGTACTTC
- | 16 | TRBJ2-1 | TRBV27 | - | CASSLWGESSYNEQFF | TGTGCCAGCAGTTTATGGGGCGAGAGCTCCTACAATGAGCAGTTCTTC
once | 15 | TRBJ2-3 | TRBV7-9 | TRBD2 | CASSLESGRTDTQYF | TGTGCCAGCAGCTTAGAAAGCGGGAGGACAGATACGCAGTATTTT
- | 12 | TRBJ1-4 | TRBV5-4 | - | CASSGQHEKLFF | TGTGCCAGCAGCGGGCAGCACGAAAAACTGTTTTTT
- | 19 | TRBJ2-2 | TRBV28 | TRBD2 | CASSNTPGTSGWVGRELFF | TGTGCCAGCAGTAATACCCCCGGGACTAGCGGGTGGGTAGGCCGGGAGCTGTTTTTT
- | 14 | TRBJ2-5 | TRBV6-5 | TRBD2 | CASSLSSGGETQYF | TGTGCCAGCAGCCTATCTAGCGGGGGCGAGACCCAGTACTTC
- | 19 | TRBJ2-2 | TRBV14 | TRBD2 | CASILSGRALFKFTGELFF | TGTGCCAGCATTCTCAGCGGGAGGGCCTTGTTTAAGTTCACCGGGGAGCTGTTTTTT
- | 14 | TRBJ2-7 | TRBV2 | TRBD1 | CASVRDRSSYEQYF | TGTGCCAGCGTCCGGGACAGGAGCTCCTACGAGCAGTACTTC
- | 14 | TRBJ2-7 | TRBV5-1 | TRBD2 | CASSLSSGSYEQYF | TGCGCCAGCAGCCTGTCTAGCGGGAGTTACGAGCAGTACTTC
- | 14 | TRBJ2-1 | TRBV9 | TRBD2 | CASSVGTSRNEQFF | TGTGCCAGCAGCGTTGGGACTAGCCGGAATGAGCAGTTCTTC
- | 16 | TRBJ2-1 | TRBV19 | TRBD2 | CASSIDPSGSYNEQFF | TGTGCCAGTAGTATAGATCCTAGCGGGAGTTACAATGAGCAGTTCTTC
- | 14 | TRBJ1-6 | TRBV5-1 | TRBD1 | CASRLRTGNSPLHF | TGCGCCAGCAGACTCCGGACAGGGAATTCACCCCTCCACTTT
- | 14 | TRBJ2-3 | TRBV7-2 | - | CASSWTAAADTQYF | TGTGCCAGCAGCTGGACAGCGGCGGCAGATACGCAGTATTTT